These 28 T cell receptor beta chains were all obtained from the same sample, sequenced in a study of blood T cell repertoires in COVID-19. Clones were sequenced by immunoSEQ multiplex PCR, and TCRdb holds only the in-frame ones, with some missing. The sample carries tens of thousands of clones, approximately 88% recorded once. Sequencing was performed on peripheral blood. The receptors shown here come from a human donor in a cohort sampled during active COVID-19.

The rearrangement links TRBV7-9 to TRBJ1-6; 9 nucleotides align to TRBD1. Germline V gene data show CDR1 as SEHNR and CDR2 as FQNEAQ (reference sequence). This CDR3 is 15 amino acids long. The junction had 5 bases not matched to a gene; V was cut back by 1 base and J by 10 bases. The CDR3: CASSLDWTGESPLHF. CDR3 bases: TGTGCCAGCAGCTTAGATTGGACAGGGGAATCACCCCTCCACTTT.

The chain has TRBV24-1 and TRBJ2-2; D possibly corresponds to TRBD1 (5 bases). CDR3 length: 15 amino acids. Germline-derived CDR1 and CDR2 are KGHDR and SFDVKD. V shed 4 bases and J shed 4 bases, with 12 bases lying between them. In DNA, the CDR3 is TGTGCCACCAGTGACCGACAGACGAGCACCGGGGAGCTGTTTTTT. Its translation: CATSDRQTSTGELFF.

The chain combines TRBV6-4 with TRBJ2-3; D might be TRBD2 (6 bases). Germline V gene sequence: CDR1 MRHNA, CDR2 SNTAGT. The CDR3 sequence is 14 residues long. Trimming removed 4 bases from V and 3 bases from J, with 11 bases in between. The CDR3 here is CASSAAGETDTQYF. CDR3 nucleotide sequence: TGTGCCAGCAGTGCAGCGGGTGAGACAGATACGCAGTATTTT.

The rearrangement uses TRBV30 and TRBJ1-2; TRBD1 aligns across 7 bases. The ends lost 3 bases at V and 5 bases at J; junction bases unmatched: 9. Germline V gene sequence: CDR1 GTSNPN, CDR2 SVGIG (reference sequence). The CDR3 is 14 amino acids. CDR3 bases: TGTGCCTGGAGGTACAACAGGGGTGAATATGGCTACACCTTC. This encodes CAWRYNRGEYGYTF.

The rearrangement uses TRBV2 and TRBJ2-1, with 7 positions matching TRBD2. V lost 6 bases, J lost 4 bases, and 9 bases stayed unmatched. The CDR3 extends over 15 amino acids. In germline, CDR1 is SNHLY, CDR2 FYNNEI. CDR3: CASRETSFEYNEQFF. CDR3 DNA sequence: TGTGCCAGCAGAGAGACTAGCTTTGAATACAATGAGCAGTTCTTC.

The rearrangement links TRBV7-2 to TRBJ1-2; TRBD1 might be the D (6 bases). The CDR3 runs 14 residues. The germline V gene encodes CDR1 SGHTA and CDR2 FQGNSA. V was trimmed by 7 bases and J by 3 bases, leaving 15 bases between them. The CDR3 sequence: CASTKGEGDYGYTF. The CDR3, as DNA: TGTGCCAGCACCAAAGGGGAGGGGGACTATGGCTACACCTTC.

This chain uses TRBV6-5 with TRBJ1-6; 7 bases match TRBD1. This CDR3 is 13 amino acids long. Germline V gene lookup returns CDR1 MNHEY and CDR2 SVGAGI. V was clipped by 6 bases and J by 10 bases; unmatched bases: 6. The CDR3 DNA sequence: TGTGCCAGCAGCCGAACAGGGGAGTCACCCCTCCACTTT. This gives the protein CASSRTGESPLHF.

V usage is TRBV27 and J usage is TRBJ2-5; weak D call: TRBD1 (5 bases). The germline V gene encodes CDR1 MNHEY and CDR2 SMNVEV (reference sequence). The CDR3 covers 12 residues. Trimming removed 5 bases from V and 5 bases from J, with 9 bases in between. The CDR3 protein is CASSMDTETQYF. CDR3 coding DNA: TGTGCCAGCAGTATGGACACGGAGACCCAGTACTTC.

The CDR3: CAISDRTNTEAFF. The CDR3 region has the DNA TGTGCCATCAGTGATCGGACTAACACTGAAGCTTTCTTT. The J gene is TRBJ1-1, the V gene TRBV10-3; unclear D gene. Germline CDR1 and CDR2: ENHRY and SYGVKD. The CDR3 length is 13 residues. V lost 3 bases to trimming and J lost 2 bases, with 7 bases between them.

The V and J genes are TRBV9 and TRBJ2-3, with 13 bases lining up with TRBD2. V gave up 2 bases and J gave up 3 bases; unmatched junction bases: 3. Germline CDR1 reads SGDLS; CDR2 reads YYNGEE. This CDR3 is 16 amino acids long. The CDR3 bases are TGTGCCAGCAGCGTTTTGACTAGCGGGGGGACAGATACGCAGTATTTT. Its protein product is CASSVLTSGGTDTQYF.

V and J are TRBV18 and TRBJ2-7, with TRBD2 as a possible D gene (6 bases). V lost 2 bases to trimming and J lost 0 bases, with 8 bases between them. Germline loops: CDR1 KGHSH, CDR2 LQKENI. The CDR3 runs to 14 residues. The DNA for the CDR3 is TGTGCCAGCTCACCATCGGGGGACTCCTACGAGCAGTACTTC. Translating gives CASSPSGDSYEQYF.

The J gene is TRBJ2-1, the V gene TRBV9; 9 nucleotides line up with TRBD2. With V trimmed by 4 bases and J by 7 bases, 9 bases remained unmatched. The CDR3 is made up of 15 amino acids. Germline CDR1 reads SGDLS; CDR2 reads YYNGEE. The CDR3 is CASSRLADDVNEQFF. The CDR3 coding sequence is TGTGCCAGCAGCCGACTAGCGGACGATGTGAATGAGCAGTTCTTC. The entire variable domain, with the rest obtained from reference TRBV9 and TRBJ2-1, is as follows: DSGVTQTPKHLITATGQRVTLRCSPRSGDLSVYWYQQSLDQGLQFLIQYYNGEERAKGNILERFSAQQFPDLHSELNLSSLELGDSALYFCASSRLADDVNEQFFGPGTRLTVL.

The genes are TRBV6-5 and TRBJ2-7; TRBD1 aligns across 12 bases. The junction had 10 bases not matched to a gene; V was cut back by 6 bases and J by 7 bases. This CDR3 spans 15 amino acids. CDR1 and CDR2 (germline): MNHEY, SVGAGI. The CDR3 nucleotides are TGTGCCAGCAGGGCCCCGGGACAGGGGGCGGGAGAGCAGTACTTC. Translation gives CASRAPGQGAGEQYF.

V and J are TRBV4-3 and TRBJ1-1; 7 bases line up with TRBD1. CDR3 length: 15 residues. The germline gives CDR1 LGHNA, CDR2 YSLEER. Losses at the gene ends were 3 bases for V and 2 bases for J; bases not matched to a gene: 6. The CDR3 nucleotides read TGCGCCAGCAGCCACCGGACAGGCCTAAACACTGAAGCTTTCTTT. Protein product: CASSHRTGLNTEAFF.

V and J are TRBV29-1 and TRBJ2-1; 9 bases agree with TRBD1. CDR3 length: 17 amino acids. J gave up 3 bases and V 2 bases, and 11 bases lay outside the gene matches. Germline assignment: CDR1 SQVTM and CDR2 ANQGSEA. CDR3 nucleotides: TGCAGCGTTGAAAAGCATACGGGACAGGGACGCTACAATGAGCAGTTCTTC. Protein product: CSVEKHTGQGRYNEQFF.

This sequence joins TRBV19 and TRBJ2-2; a possible D gene is TRBD1 (6 bases). This CDR3 contains 13 residues. Germline CDR1 reads LNHDA; CDR2 reads SQIVND (reference sequence). Trimming took off 11 bases at V and 4 bases at J, with 14 bases between the two ends. In nucleotides, the CDR3 is TGTGCCGGGAGAACAGGGTCCACCGGGGAGCTGTTTTTT. Its translation is CAGRTGSTGELFF.

The rearrangement links TRBV9 to TRBJ2-2; 8 positions agree with TRBD1. The V gene's germline CDR1 is SGDLS and CDR2 YYNGEE. V lost 6 bases and J lost 0; bases outside the gene matches: 4. The CDR3 extends over 15 amino acids. CDR3 amino acids: CASTPGGTNTGELFF. As DNA, the CDR3 is TGTGCCAGCACCCCAGGGGGCACGAACACCGGGGAGCTGTTTTTT.

The chain carries TRBV7-6 and TRBJ2-5, with a possible D match to TRBD1 (5 bases). CDR3 length: 16 amino acids. The germline CDR1 and CDR2 sequences are SGHVS and FNYEAQ. Trimming shortened V by 1 base and J by 5 bases, and 17 bases separated the two germline ends. CDR3 sequence: CASSLDRMGSGETQYF. CDR3 sequence (DNA): TGTGCCAGCAGCTTAGACAGGATGGGCTCAGGGGAGACCCAGTACTTC. Filled out from reference TRBV7-6 and TRBJ2-5, the complete variable domain reads GAGVSQSPRYKVTKRGQDVALRCDPISGHVSLYWYRQALGQGPEFLTYFNYEAQQDKSGLPNDRFSAERPEGSISTLTIQRTEQRDSAMYRCASSLDRMGSGETQYFGPGTRLLVL.

In this sample, this clone turned up once. The gene calls are TRBV5-1 and TRBJ1-6, with TRBD1 identical over 8 bases. V shed 0 bases, J shed 10 bases, and the junction held 15 bases outside the gene matches. This CDR3 contains 18 residues. Germline CDR1 is SGHRS and CDR2 is YFSETQ. This chain's CDR3 is CASSLVTGAVESGSPLHF. The CDR3, as DNA: TGCGCCAGCAGCTTGGTGACAGGGGCCGTCGAGAGTGGATCACCCCTCCACTTT.

The V and J genes are TRBV5-1 and TRBJ2-1; a weak D match, TRBD1 (7 bases). Germline lookup yields CDR1 SGHRS and CDR2 YFSETQ. The CDR3 contains 14 residues. With 0 bases removed from V and 7 bases from J, the gap between germline ends came to 11 bases. CDR3 in amino acids: CASSLAPGGNEQFF. The CDR3 DNA sequence: TGCGCCAGCAGCTTGGCCCCAGGGGGGAATGAGCAGTTCTTC.

A remark on this clone: The junction differs from germline at one of its ends, possibly a read error. Other DNA variants within this sample encode the same CDR3. The V gene is TRBV2, the J gene TRBJ1-5; perhaps TRBD1 as D (5 bases). The CDR3 loop spans 15 amino acids. Per the germline V gene, CDR1 is SNHLY and CDR2 is FYNNEI. CDR3 protein: CASREDRNSNQPQHF. DNA of the CDR3: TGTGCCAGCAGAGAAGACAGAAATAGCAATCAGCCCCAGCATTTT.

The DNA of the CDR3 is TGTGCCAGCAGCTTAGAAGTTAGCAAGAGTGAGCAGTTCTTC. Translating gives CASSLEVSKSEQFF. The chain joins TRBV7-2 to TRBJ2-1; the D is unclear. CDR3 length equals 14 residues. Germline CDR1 is SGHTA and CDR2 is FQGNSA. Trimming took off 1 base at V and 9 bases at J, with 13 bases between the two ends.

This clone was seen more than once but under ten times. The V and J genes are TRBV4-1 and TRBJ2-1; TRBD2 aligns across 8 bases. Trimming at V came to 4 bases and at J to 1 base, leaving 9 bases not matched to a gene. Germline V gene sequence: CDR1 MGHRA, CDR2 YSYEKL. The CDR3 runs 17 residues. DNA for the CDR3: TGCGCCAGCAGCCCATTAGGGTCTAGCGGGTCCTACAATGAGCAGTTCTTC. It yields the protein CASSPLGSSGSYNEQFF.

V and J are TRBV24-1 and TRBJ1-6; D unresolved. The V end was cut by 6 bases, the J end by 10 bases, with 18 bases between. This CDR3 contains 15 residues. The germline V gene has CDR1 KGHDR and CDR2 SFDVKD. The DNA of the CDR3 is TGTGCCACCAGTAAAGGAGGGTTGAGTGGGTCACCCCTCCACTTT. Protein: CATSKGGLSGSPLHF.

This chain links TRBV7-9 with TRBJ1-1; the D is unclear. Germline V lookup: CDR1 SEHNR, CDR2 FQNEAQ (reference sequence). V was cut by 7 bases and J by 0 bases, with 15 bases left in between. This CDR3 contains 15 residues. CDR3 bases: TGTGCCAGCACCTCGGAGGGCAGAATGAACACTGAAGCTTTCTTT. Encoded protein: CASTSEGRMNTEAFF.

This clone was counted between two and nine times. The chain joins TRBV12-5 to TRBJ2-2, with 9 bases identical to TRBD2. Germline V gene sequence: CDR1 LGHNT, CDR2 FRNRAP. The V gene end was trimmed by 0 bases and the J gene end by 5 bases; junction bases not matched to a gene: 13. The CDR3 runs 19 residues. CDR3 DNA sequence: TGTGCTAGTGGTTTGGTACGGGGTAGCGGGAGTCTTGGGACCGGGGAGCTGTTTTTT. This encodes CASGLVRGSGSLGTGELFF.

The chain combines TRBV3-1 (or the pseudogene TRBV3-2) with TRBJ2-1; TRBD2 agrees at 7 bases. With 5 bases clipped from V and 9 bases from J, the junction kept 16 bases outside the gene matches. CDR1 LGHDT and CDR2 YNNKEL come from the germline V gene (reference sequence). The CDR3 totals 16 residues. CDR3 loop: CASSDTGRESHGEQFF. The CDR3 nucleotides are TGTGCCAGCAGCGATACGGGGCGGGAGAGCCACGGTGAGCAGTTCTTC.

V and J are TRBV27 and TRBJ2-7, with D perhaps matching TRBD2 (5 bases). The germline gives CDR1 MNHEY, CDR2 SMNVEV (reference sequence). Trimming removed 0 bases at V and 0 bases at J, with 18 bases between. This CDR3 contains 18 residues. This CDR3 reads CASSLSSRRKRSSYEQYF. DNA of the CDR3: TGTGCCAGCAGTTTATCCTCTCGGAGGAAAAGGAGCTCCTACGAGCAGTACTTC.